What follows is one T cell receptor (beta chain) and its context. Its antigen target is currently unknown. Per-base quality was not reported, and no clone a single base away is much larger than it. Library preparation was by the immunoSEQ multiplex PCR assay. A mixture of 60 forward primers for TCR Vbeta segments and 13 reverse primers for TCR Jbeta segments was used in the multiplex PCR. The CDR3 region of rearranged TCR beta genes was amplified from genomic DNA with a multiplex PCR assay. On the Illumina HiSeq System, the amplified TCR beta libraries were sequenced as 87-base-pair reads. The published analysis was carried out like this. A later analysis tallied roughly 78 million unique TCR beta chains across the roughly 610 repertoires, and about 10 million of those chains were shared by two or more donors. Raw reads were error-corrected and collapsed into unique sequences with a nearest-neighbor algorithm that merged closely related sequences to remove PCR and sequencing errors. V, D and J gene segments were assigned by aligning CDR3 sequences to IMGT reference sequences. For a sequence to be retained, a match of at least six nucleotides to both a V gene segment and a J gene segment was required. A rearrangement was called productive if the CDR3 had no stop codons and remained in frame with V and J, and every other rearrangement was called non-productive. Following IMGT convention, CDR3 was defined as the stretch from the second conserved V-encoded cysteine to the conserved J-encoded phenylalanine. The earlier analysis of some 540 of the donors excluded any sequence lacking an unambiguous match to a single V gene segment. An earlier analysis of a few hundred of the donors called V segments functional above 56.7% productive rearrangements and segregating when the between-donor standard deviation exceeded 5%. To diagnose cytomegalovirus status from the catalog of TCR beta chain sequences, a statistical classification framework was built. In a later analysis, TCR nucleotide sequences were compared against IMGT/GENE-DB human TR gene sequences so that V and J genes could be assigned. Using the TCRdist pipeline, a later analysis assigned CDR3 sequences along with most-parsimonious VDJ recombination scenarios. In a later analysis, each TCR beta chain was defined by its CDR3 amino acid sequence together with its V-gene family, and reads lacking a unique V-gene family were excluded. As a way to deal with suspected cross-contamination and a sequencing artifact, a later analysis dropped hundreds of nucleotide sequences that were highly shared and had low generation probability. In a later analysis, a clonal expansion index was calculated for each public chain from normalized within-repertoire ranks of inferred template counts. In a later analysis, generation probabilities were computed using a VDJ recombination model fitted to out-of-frame rearrangements, and the results were checked against IGoR. Hypergeometric tests were used in a later analysis to score TCR-TCR, TCR-HLA and TCR-CMV co-occurrence, with a repertoire-size bias correction applied to the TCR pairs. A later analysis estimated false discovery rates by permuting HLA or CMV assignments 20 times. In a later analysis, co-occurring TCRs were grouped with DBSCAN, and TCRdist sequence similarity was added when clustering was performed within HLA-allele-positive subsets. For co-occurrence clustering, repertoires with fewer than 30,000 or more than 120,000 public chains were excluded, along with roughly 5 repertoires with anomalous nucleotide sharing. TCRdb took this table from immuneACCESS and kept in-frame rearrangements with V and J called. Such tables lack part of the clones; where checked against another copy, unresolved V genes explain under half of the gap, and the rest is unexplained. The D gene and trimming were derived from the DNA, and the V and J assignments and clone size from that table. For this sample there are some 130,000 clones; roughly two thirds appear just once. The ten top clones hold about 1.5% of the sample.

The data were obtained in a study of cytomegalovirus exposure and HLA in healthy donors (dated by TCRdb to 2015 to 2018). Turning to the overall study: According to an earlier analysis of 587 of the donors, roughly 180 million T cells yielded some 110 million unique TCR beta sequences and approximately 280 Gb of sequence data. A later analysis re-analyzed previously published TCR beta repertoires from approximately 670 donors and added high-resolution HLA genotyping to study TCR occurrence patterns. In an earlier analysis of 587 of the donors, high-throughput TCR beta sequencing was used to judge whether each TCR beta V gene segment behaved as functional or pseudogenic. Donor age, sex, ethnicity and CMV serostatus were collected together with the repertoire data. A later genetic analysis used genome-wide SNP genotypes for about three fifths of the 666 donors, treating that subset as a discovery cohort. To predict cytomegalovirus infection status, the study combined high-throughput TCR immunosequencing, statistical association of individual TCRs with disease status, and machine learning. Using immunosequencing, the study profiled T cell repertoires from around 670 subjects and related those repertoires to cytomegalovirus serostatus. Every repertoire in the discovery cohort had been generated on one and the same sequencing platform. Besides the first cohort of under 700 subjects, a separate validation cohort made up of some 110 different subjects was used. Approximately 300 gigabases of sequencing data and approximately 92 million unique TCR sequences made up an early release that covered approximately 700 HLA-typed donors. The genetic ancestry cluster associated with self-reported Caucasian donors included roughly four fifths of the 300 to 450 genotyped donors. The later analysis used no new phenotypic data to find candidate immune exposures, relying instead on TCR beta sequences and their occurrence across donors. Because of strong linkage in the cohort, roughly five DR-DQ haplotypes were treated as single units for association and clustering. The number of donors typed differed by locus, with 629-630 for A, B, C, DRB1 and DQB1, around 560 for DQA1, 600 to 610 for DPA1, and around 450 for DPB1. The study aimed to test whether signatures of past pathogen exposure could be identified by cataloging public T cell receptors. Class I and class II HLA loci were covered by the typing at four-digit resolution. Across some 400 genotyped donors of the cohort, an average of roughly 230,000 unique TCR beta nucleotide sequences per donor were sequenced, and approximately 19% of those sequences were non-productive.

The cohort comprised 670 or so healthy bone marrow donors. At the time of sampling, every cohort member was nominally healthy, though immune exposures that went unrecorded were likely present. The donor tested CMV seropositive, placing the donor among the 290 or so seropositive members of the cohort. Each donor provided a peripheral blood sample, and peripheral blood mononuclear cells were used for TCR beta sequencing. The Qiagen DNeasy Blood Extraction Kit was used to extract genomic DNA from the blood cell samples. Taken from the germline V gene, the CDR1 and CDR2 loops are SGHTA and FQGNSA. CDR3 length: 14 amino acids, cysteine to phenylalanine. Left in the record is the CDR3 DNA by itself, 42 bases read in frame from the first base. Overall study outcomes, separate from this receptor: A later genetic analysis reported fewer N-insertions in productive TCRs among donors in an Asian-associated ancestry cluster than the approximately 700-donor mean. A few of the identified cytomegalovirus-associated TCR beta chains were confirmed in vitro to be specific for cytomegalovirus antigens. A further reported finding was that TCR beta sequences accurately predicted the HLA-A and HLA-B alleles for most subjects in the first cohort. Immune exposure information for the cohort was limited to CMV serostatus. An earlier analysis of some 590 of the donors showed that most TCR beta V segments appeared in productive rearrangements either about 87% or about 30% of the time, which broadly matched IMGT annotations. A later analysis associated around 16,000 TCR beta sequences with specific HLA alleles at a false discovery rate of 0.05. Because some donors lacked HLA typing at each locus, the association tests relied only on the typed subset. Because the 87-base-pair reads could not distinguish some IMGT-functional V segments, including TRBV6-2 and TRBV6-3, those segments were excluded. This cohort had only TCR beta chains sequenced, and the lack of alpha or paired-chain data limited which features could be detected. Across donors, most TCR sequences were observed very rarely, whereas some public TCRs were present in many individuals. When HLA alleles, especially DR and DQ, strongly co-occurred, TCR associations were difficult to assign to individual alleles. In both the original and validation cohorts, the classifier was reported to diagnose cytomegalovirus status with high specificity and sensitivity. Presence/absence analyses assumed roughly uniform sequencing depth across donors, an assumption that may not hold. Compared with equally common non-associated chains, HLA-associated TCR beta chains in a later analysis were more clonally expanded and had lower generation probabilities. The study gave a list of about 170 TCR beta chains associated with cytomegalovirus. In a later analysis, TCR association rates were found to vary across HLA loci, with the most associated TCRs seen for DRB1 alleles and the fewest for HLA-C alleles. Linkage disequilibrium might explain the correlated functional status among segregating V segments, but an unknown experimental factor could not be excluded. V-gene and J-gene trimming of TCR beta chains was associated with a missense DCLRE1C variant in a later genetic analysis, and the association was replicated in an independent cohort. The authors suggested that the approach could potentially be generalized to other disease states and immunological phenotypes. Because counts were too low, fewer than 20 rarely observed V segments, including chromosome 9 orphons, were excluded from the earlier analysis of 587 of the donors. In a later analysis, several top co-occurrence clusters were reported to appear linked to parvovirus B19, influenza, CMV and Epstein-Barr virus. A cluster of highly shared sequence variants was judged likely to be a technical artifact of the sequencing pipeline. Most CMV-associated TCR beta chains appeared to be HLA-restricted in a later analysis, and the HLA associations seemed to be driven largely by CMV exposure.

This clonotype was obtained from a man aged 25-45 years in good health and CMV-seropositive. The chain is made from TRBV7-2 and TRBJ2-5; the D segment could be TRBD2, given 5 matching bases. The DNA matches TRBJ2-7 better at its end, which makes the J call doubtful. The sequenced material came from PBMCs. The sequenced DNA: TGTGCCAGCAGCTTGGACTCTTGGTCCTACGAGCAGTACTTC. Its translation is CASSLDSWSYEQYF.